This T cell receptor beta chain was sequenced during a study of T cells in Graves' hyperthyroidism and ophthalmopathy (dated by TCRdb to 2018 to 2020). At the level of the whole study: To identify TCR V-J signatures that set the groups apart, the researchers used a discovery cohort of 95 to 100 patients, made up of under 45 with Graves' ophthalmopathy and about 59 with stable Graves' hyperthyroidism. Whether ophthalmopathy could be predicted prospectively was tested in an independent validation cohort made up of 18 to 20 hyperthyroidism patients plus 17 patients who later progressed to ophthalmopathy. The roughly 94 discovery patients were randomly divided into training and test sets at a 7:3 ratio. The study also compared thyroid tissue and blood T-cell repertoires from a handful of Graves' hyperthyroidism patients. After blood sampling, hyperthyroidism patients were treated with methimazole at a starting dose of 30 mg daily, and ophthalmopathy patients were treated with high-dose intravenous methylprednisolone. The paper reports TCR Vbeta CDR3 sequencing of some 140 peripheral blood samples: 43 ophthalmopathy, over 70 hyperthyroidism and approximately 17 progressor patients. What the research found in general, with its limitations: Most expanded thyroid clonotypes (frequency above 0.001) were also detected in blood, a finding suggesting that blood repertoires may reflect thyroid immune responses. During validation, the model predicted progression to ophthalmopathy a median of about 6.3 months ahead of onset, with roughly 65% sensitivity and 72% to 85% specificity. A 13 V-J signature model separated ophthalmopathy from stable hyperthyroidism, with about 90% sensitivity and roughly 82% specificity in cross-validation and 80%/75% in testing. Sample size was not statistically predetermined, and investigators were not blinded to group allocation.

The TCR beta CDR3 regions were amplified from the RNA transcripts. A first-round RT-PCR of the TCR CDR3 used the HTBI primer set with the Qiagen OneStep RT-PCR kit. Libraries were constructed in a second round of multiplex PCR, after which size selection and purification were carried out. The libraries were sequenced on an Illumina HiSeq2000 using paired-end 100 bp reads. Concerning the study's data processing: Raw data were processed with SOAPnuke, discarding reads with adapters, uncalled bases, mean Phred below 15, or no exact constant-primer or identifier match. COPE v1.2.5 was used to merge the high-quality paired reads, and each unique nucleotide sequence was defined as a clonotype. Clonotypes were aligned to IMGT TRBV, TRBD and TRBJ reference segments using MiTCR v1.1. The analysis was restricted to V-J combinations with a frequency above 0.0001, which together covered just over 98% of the repertoires. The TCS score was defined as F50 (clonal expansion) divided by E x V (chaos), with BLOSUM62-based TCRdist calculated between CDR3 peptides within each V-J. Welch's t-statistics and random forest reduced approximately 520 V-J features to about 12, which were used in a naive Bayes classifier (R e1071). The Morisita-Horn index was used to measure how similar the thyroid and blood repertoires were. Through fastp at Q25 and MiXCR, TCRdb rebuilt clones from the public reads, retaining in-frame beta chains. Records with the same CDR3 protein are collapsed into one entry carrying the most frequent genes and DNA. Here the V and J calls rest on TCRdb's processing, not on the authors' analysis. The sample has 550,000 to 600,000 distinct CDR3 sequences on record, about 43% of them singletons. Of the sample, under 20% falls within the top ten clones.

This clonotype was recorded at least ten times. Which antigen it targets is not known. Base qualities are not at hand, and no much larger clone is one base apart. Its CDR3 holds 13 amino acids, cysteine through phenylalanine. Of the read, only the CDR3 DNA is kept; its 39 bases are in frame from base 1. V is trimmed back by 8 bases and J by 4 bases, and the junction contains 3 bases that no gene match accounts for. Exclusion was applied to patients with uncontrolled infections, other autoimmune diseases, pregnancy or lactation. Diagnoses were established on the basis of clinical symptoms, serum thyroxine and TRAb, thyroid ultrasound, and orbital computed tomography. Total RNA was extracted using Trizol reagent, and RNA quality was assessed on an Agilent 2100 Bioanalyzer.

The specimen was peripheral blood or thyroid tissue (not recorded which). The receptor chain draws on TRBV12-3 or TRBV12-4 and TRBJ1-3; TRBD1 lines up with 9 middle nucleotides. This TCR came from an adult woman with Graves' disease, either hyperthyroidism or ophthalmopathy (not recorded which). The nucleotide sequence reads TGTGCCAGCGGGACAGGGCTAGGAAACACCATATATTTT. This is translated as CASGTGLGNTIYF.